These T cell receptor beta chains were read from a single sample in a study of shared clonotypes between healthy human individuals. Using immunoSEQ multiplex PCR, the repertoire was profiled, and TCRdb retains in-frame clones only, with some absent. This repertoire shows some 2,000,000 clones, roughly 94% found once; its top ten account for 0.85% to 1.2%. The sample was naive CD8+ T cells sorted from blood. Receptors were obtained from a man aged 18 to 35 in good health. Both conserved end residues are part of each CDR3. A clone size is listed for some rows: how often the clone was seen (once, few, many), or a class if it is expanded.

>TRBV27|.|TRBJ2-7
CASSLGLAAEQYF
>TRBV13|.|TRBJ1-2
CASSLGGSDGYTF
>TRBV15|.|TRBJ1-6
CATSTVPPKADSPLHF
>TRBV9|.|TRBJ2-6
CASSVGKGGPGANVLTF
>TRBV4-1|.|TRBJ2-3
CASSQDPGLAGTDTQYF
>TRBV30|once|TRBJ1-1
CAWSVFPLTGTEAFF
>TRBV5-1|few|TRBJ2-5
CASSFGTGETQYF
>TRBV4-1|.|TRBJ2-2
CASSQGQGVDGELFF
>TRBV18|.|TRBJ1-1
CASSPPYSPKTGDGYTEAFF
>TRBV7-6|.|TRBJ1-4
CASSLAGQRGEKLFF
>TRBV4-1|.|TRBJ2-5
CASGDRQGLQETQYF
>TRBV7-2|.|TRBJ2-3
CASSPGLLEWTDTQYF
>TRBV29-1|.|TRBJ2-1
CSVVSRLGHEQFF
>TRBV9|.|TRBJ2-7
CASGTGTSYEQYF
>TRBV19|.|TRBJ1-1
CASTVQGVAEAFF
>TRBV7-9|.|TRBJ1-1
CASSFMDSHTEAFF
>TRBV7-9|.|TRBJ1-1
CASSQQGGMNTEAFF
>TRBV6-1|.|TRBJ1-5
CASSEWGSNQPQHF
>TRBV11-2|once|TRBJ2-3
CASSPDGGAGDTQYF
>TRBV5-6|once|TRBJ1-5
CASSLTGNSNQPQHF
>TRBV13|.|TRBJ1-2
CASKPQPSDGYTF
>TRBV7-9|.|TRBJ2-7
CASSLVALGQGAYEQYF
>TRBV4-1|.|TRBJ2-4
CASSQEVPSLAKNIQYF
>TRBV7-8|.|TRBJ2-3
CASSPWTSGGTADTQYF
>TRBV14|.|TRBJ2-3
CASSPVGFGTDTQYF
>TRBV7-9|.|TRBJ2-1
CASSLGLADYNEQFF
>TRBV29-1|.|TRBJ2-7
CSEIPEEYF
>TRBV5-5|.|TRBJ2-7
CASSLDRGRFEQYF
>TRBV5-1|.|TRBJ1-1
CASDGGGEAFF
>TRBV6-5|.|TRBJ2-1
CASSEDRGYEQFF
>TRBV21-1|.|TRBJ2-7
CASSKARTGASYEQYF